This T cell receptor (beta chain) was found in a study of technical replicates of blood from a handful of donors. CDR1 and CDR2 (germline): SGHRS, YFSETQ. Trimming stripped 0 bases from V and 5 bases from J, with 12 bases between. The CDR3 spans 14 residues. Sequenced by immunoSEQ multiplex PCR; TCRdb stores in-frame clones only, minus some. This table holds around 79,000 clones, approximately 94% found once. This chain joins TRBV5-1 and TRBJ2-7; tentatively, D is TRBD2 (5 bases). Source material: T cells isolated from PBMCs. The clonotype originates from a human donor in good health. CDR3 coding DNA: TGCGCCAGCAGCTTGGCGGGGATCTGGGACGAGCAGTACTTC. It is translated as CASSLAGIWDEQYF.